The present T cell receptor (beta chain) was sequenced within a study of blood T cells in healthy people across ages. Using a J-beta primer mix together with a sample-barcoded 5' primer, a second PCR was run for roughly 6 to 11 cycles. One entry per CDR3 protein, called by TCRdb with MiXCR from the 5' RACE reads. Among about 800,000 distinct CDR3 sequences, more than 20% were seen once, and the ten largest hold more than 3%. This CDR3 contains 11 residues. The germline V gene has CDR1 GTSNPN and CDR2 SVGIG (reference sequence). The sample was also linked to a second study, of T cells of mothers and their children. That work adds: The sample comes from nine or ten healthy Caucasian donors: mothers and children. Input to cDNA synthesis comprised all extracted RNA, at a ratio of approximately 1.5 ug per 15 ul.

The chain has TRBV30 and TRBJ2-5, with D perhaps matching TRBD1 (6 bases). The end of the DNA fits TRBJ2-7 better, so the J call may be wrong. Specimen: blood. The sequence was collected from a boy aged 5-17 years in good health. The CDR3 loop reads CAWIRGTEQYF. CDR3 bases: TGTGCCTGGATTAGGGGGACCGAGCAGTACTTC.